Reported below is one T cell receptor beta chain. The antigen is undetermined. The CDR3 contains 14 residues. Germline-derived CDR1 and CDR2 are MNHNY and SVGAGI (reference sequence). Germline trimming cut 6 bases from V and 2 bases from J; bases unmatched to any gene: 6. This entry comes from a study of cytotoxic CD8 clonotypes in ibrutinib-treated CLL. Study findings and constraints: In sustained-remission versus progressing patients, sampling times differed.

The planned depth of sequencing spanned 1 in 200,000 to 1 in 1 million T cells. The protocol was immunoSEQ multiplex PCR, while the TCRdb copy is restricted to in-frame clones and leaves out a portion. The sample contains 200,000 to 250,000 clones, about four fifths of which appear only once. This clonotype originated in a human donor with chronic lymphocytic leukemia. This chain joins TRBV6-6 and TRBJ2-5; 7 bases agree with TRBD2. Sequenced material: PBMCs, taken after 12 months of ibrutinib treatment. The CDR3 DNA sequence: TGTGCCAGCAGACTCGGGGGGTTTCAAGAGACCCAGTACTTC. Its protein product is CASRLGGFQETQYF.